The 24 T cell receptor beta chains listed next were all sequenced from one sample in a study of blood T cell repertoires in COVID-19. Sequenced by immunoSEQ multiplex PCR; TCRdb stores in-frame clones only, minus some. This table has about 180,000 clones, over 75% appearing once. The sample consisted of PBMCs or T cells enriched from blood (not recorded which). These receptors came from a woman younger than 30 who had recovered from COVID-19.

The rearrangement joins TRBV5-1 to TRBJ2-1; possible D gene TRBD1, 6 bases. Germline-derived CDR1 and CDR2 are SGHRS and YFSETQ. The length of the CDR3 is 16 residues. Trimming cost V 4 bases and J 0 bases, with 14 bases left between them. The CDR3 nucleotides read TGCGCCAGCAGCCAAATCGTAGGGGGCTCCTACAATGAGCAGTTCTTC. Residues: CASSQIVGGSYNEQFF.

This clone has a handful of counts. The chain employs TRBV4-2 and TRBJ2-3; 11 nucleotides agree with TRBD2. Germline CDR1 and CDR2: LGHNA and YNFKEQ. The V segment lost 1 base and the J segment 2 bases; nucleotides outside the gene matches: 8. This CDR3 comprises 18 residues. CDR3 DNA sequence: TGTGCCAGCAGCCAAGGGCTAGCGGGAGGAGGGAACACAGATACGCAGTATTTT. It yields the protein CASSQGLAGGGNTDTQYF.

V usage is TRBV12-2 and J usage is TRBJ2-7; TRBD2 was called by the table and not checked on the DNA. TRBV12-2 is given as a pseudogene. This CDR3 region has 20 residues. This CDR3 is CASRLSPGLAGLLPYYEQYF. The DNA for the CDR3 is TGTGCAAGTCGCTTATCCCCGGGACTAGCGGGACTTCTCCCCTACTACGAGCAGTACTTC.

The J gene is TRBJ1-3, the V gene TRBV3-1 (or the pseudogene TRBV3-2), with 7 bases fitting TRBD1. The germline gives CDR1 LGHDT, CDR2 YNNKEL (reference sequence). The CDR3 has 16 residues. The V gene end was trimmed by 3 bases and the J gene end by 0 bases; junction bases not matched to a gene: 5. Written as DNA, the CDR3 is TGTGCCAGCAGCCAGCCCAGGGGGGACTCTGGAAACACCATATATTTT. It specifies CASSQPRGDSGNTIYF.

The chain recombines TRBV4-3 with TRBJ2-1; D unresolved. V shed 0 bases and J shed 0 bases, with 9 bases lying between them. This CDR3 contains 16 residues. Germline CDR1 LGHNA, CDR2 YSLEER. This chain's CDR3 is CASSQESLSSYNEQFF. CDR3 DNA sequence: TGCGCCAGCAGCCAAGAGTCCCTTAGCTCCTACAATGAGCAGTTCTTC.

The genes are TRBV9 and TRBJ2-3; 11 bases are a match to TRBD2. CDR1 and CDR2 from the germline V gene are SGDLS and YYNGEE. V shed 1 base, J shed 3 bases, and the junction held 4 bases outside the gene matches. The CDR3 runs 16 residues. The CDR3 is CASSVSLAGGTDTQYF. CDR3 coding DNA: TGTGCCAGCAGCGTATCTCTAGCGGGGGGTACAGATACGCAGTATTTT.

This clone has a handful of counts. This rearrangement joins TRBV5-1 to TRBJ2-7, with TRBD2 as a possible D gene (6 bases). Looked up from germline, CDR1 is SGHRS and CDR2 is YFSETQ. The CDR3 has 12 residues. The ends were cut back, 0 bases at V and 6 bases at J, with 7 bases in the middle. CDR3: CASSLGGVEQYF. CDR3 DNA: TGCGCCAGCAGCTTGGGCGGGGTCGAGCAGTACTTC.

The V call is TRBV11-3, the J call TRBJ2-4; D is uncertain. With 8 bases removed from V and 0 bases from J, the gap between germline ends came to 11 bases. This CDR3 spans 14 amino acids. Looked up from germline, CDR1 is SGHNT and CDR2 is YENEEA. The CDR3: CASPGCRAKNIQYF. Here the CDR3 DNA reads TGTGCCAGCCCCGGGTGCCGAGCCAAAAACATTCAGTACTTC.

Turning to this clone: Other DNA sequences in this sample translate to the same CDR3. The chain is built from TRBV5-1 and TRBJ2-2; TRBD1 matches at 7 bases. The germline V gene encodes CDR1 SGHRS and CDR2 YFSETQ. V lost 1 base, J lost 0 bases, and 3 bases stayed unmatched. The CDR3 contains 16 residues. The CDR3 bases are TGCGCCAGCAGCTTGTTGGGGACAGCGAACACCGGGGAGCTGTTTTTT. This translates into CASSLLGTANTGELFF.

V is TRBV28 and J is TRBJ1-1; 7 positions agree with TRBD1. The germline V gene has CDR1 MDHEN and CDR2 SYDVKM. CDR3 length: 13 amino acids. J gave up 9 bases and V 9 bases, and 13 bases lay outside the gene matches. As DNA, the CDR3 is TGTGCCAGTCAGCCCCGGACAGGTGTGAAAGCTTTCTTT. It specifies CASQPRTGVKAFF.

The V gene is TRBV5-1, the J gene TRBJ1-1, with a tentative D call TRBD1 (5 bases). Germline V gene sequence: CDR1 SGHRS, CDR2 YFSETQ. Trimming left V 4 bases short and J 2 bases short, with 18 bases between. The CDR3 sequence is 16 residues long. DNA for the CDR3: TGCGCCAGCAGCCCCAACCTGGGGCAGGCTAACACTGAAGCTTTCTTT. Protein: CASSPNLGQANTEAFF.

The genes are TRBV2 and TRBJ2-3; TRBD2 is a possible D gene (6 bases). This CDR3 is built from 15 residues. Germline lookup yields CDR1 SNHLY and CDR2 FYNNEI. V was trimmed by 6 bases and J by 0 bases, leaving 13 bases between them. CDR3 nucleotide sequence: TGTGCCAGCAGCCTACGTAGCGGTAGCACAGATACGCAGTATTTT. Translating gives CASSLRSGSTDTQYF.

This clone was counted once. This chain joins TRBV7-2 and TRBJ1-5; 8 bases match TRBD1. Germline V gene sequence: CDR1 SGHTA, CDR2 FQGNSA. There are 16 residues in the CDR3. V lost 5 bases, J lost 2 bases, and 8 bases stayed unmatched. CDR3 in DNA: TGTGCCAGCAGCCTTCACGAGACAGGGGGCAATCAGCCCCAGCATTTT. Its translation is CASSLHETGGNQPQHF.

This chain links TRBV6-1 with TRBJ1-4, with D hard to call. The CDR3 spans 14 residues. Germline CDR1 and CDR2: MNHNS and SASEGT. V lost 3 bases, J lost 3 bases, and 8 bases lay in between. Here the CDR3 DNA reads TGTGCCAGCAGTGACCGCGGGGCTAATGAAAAACTGTTTTTT. Amino acid sequence: CASSDRGANEKLFF.

This chain links TRBV19 with TRBJ1-1; tentative D call: TRBD1 (5 bases). V gave up 5 bases and J gave up 2 bases, with 12 bases separating them. The CDR3 length is 14 residues. The germline V gene has CDR1 LNHDA and CDR2 SQIVND (reference sequence). CDR3 amino acids: CASSPWTSNTEAFF. The CDR3 DNA reads TGTGCCAGTAGTCCCTGGACATCAAACACTGAAGCTTTCTTT. Together with reference TRBV19 and TRBJ1-1, the CDR3 gives the full variable domain: DGGITQSPKYLFRKEGQNVTLSCEQNLNHDAMYWYRQDPGQGLRLIYYSQIVNDFQKGDIAEGYSVSREKKESFPLTVTSAQKNPTAFYLCASSPWTSNTEAFFGQGTRLTVV.

This sequence joins TRBV2 and TRBJ1-2, with unresolved D. Trimming pared 6 bases from V and 2 bases from J, leaving 19 bases between. Germline values: CDR1 SNHLY, CDR2 FYNNEI. CDR3 length: 16 amino acids. CDR3 coding DNA: TGTGCCAGCAGGCAGACTTATTCTTCGGTGAACTATGGCTACACCTTC. Its protein is CASRQTYSSVNYGYTF.

This clone has only one observation. The chain has TRBV28 and TRBJ2-7, with 12 bases lining up with TRBD1. Trimming took 3 bases from V and 6 from J; bases not matched to a gene: 15. This CDR3 is 18 amino acids long. Germline V lookup: CDR1 MDHEN, CDR2 SYDVKM. CDR3 amino acids: CASSLGWGTGGKGVEQYF. The CDR3 coding sequence is TGTGCCAGCAGTTTGGGGTGGGGGACAGGGGGCAAAGGTGTCGAGCAGTACTTC.

This rearrangement joins TRBV19 to TRBJ1-2; TRBD1 aligns across 8 bases. The V gene end was trimmed by 6 bases and the J gene end by 6 bases; junction bases not matched to a gene: 9. The CDR3 totals 14 residues. The germline CDR1 and CDR2 sequences are LNHDA and SQIVND (reference sequence). The CDR3 sequence: CASSRQGTSHGYTF. DNA for the CDR3: TGTGCCAGTAGCCGACAGGGGACATCGCATGGCTACACCTTC.

The CDR3 here is CASSFSQGLEKLFF. The DNA of the CDR3 is TGTGCCAGCAGTTTCAGCCAGGGACTTGAAAAACTGTTTTTT. The V gene is TRBV28, the J gene TRBJ1-4, with D perhaps TRBD1 (5 bases). This CDR3 is built from 14 residues. The V and J ends lost 3 bases and 7 bases respectively, with 12 bases between them. Germline V lookup: CDR1 MDHEN, CDR2 SYDVKM.

This chain joins TRBV28 and TRBJ2-1, with a possible D match to TRBD1 (6 bases). V lost 5 bases and J 7 bases, leaving 27 bases between the germline ends. The germline V gene has CDR1 MDHEN and CDR2 SYDVKM. This CDR3 is 18 amino acids long. The CDR3 sequence is CASSLASLQGLQWNEQFF. The CDR3 DNA sequence: TGTGCCAGCAGTCTCGCCTCATTACAGGGCCTACAGTGGAATGAGCAGTTCTTC.

The genes are TRBV25-1 and TRBJ2-1, with 8 bases lining up with TRBD1. The CDR3 is made up of 13 amino acids. The V gene end was trimmed by 3 bases and the J gene end by 9 bases; junction bases not matched to a gene: 4. CDR1 MGHDK and CDR2 SYGVNS come from the germline V gene. The CDR3 reads CASSDRGLSEQFF. The CDR3 DNA sequence: TGTGCCAGCAGTGACAGGGGGCTTAGTGAGCAGTTCTTC.

The rearrangement links TRBV15 to TRBJ2-5, with 10 nucleotides matching TRBD2. The trim removed 6 bases at V and 5 bases at J, leaving 15 bases unmatched. The CDR3 loop spans 17 amino acids. Germline V gene lookup returns CDR1 LNHNV and CDR2 YYDKDF (reference sequence). The CDR3 spells CATRPLAGGLGGETQYF. CDR3 nucleotide sequence: TGTGCCACCAGGCCCTTAGCGGGAGGCCTGGGAGGGGAGACCCAGTACTTC.

The chain links TRBV7-9 to TRBJ2-2, with 14 positions matching TRBD2. With 4 bases clipped from V and 2 bases from J, the junction kept 9 bases outside the gene matches. The CDR3 runs to 19 residues. From germline, CDR1 is SEHNR and CDR2 FQNEAQ (reference sequence). For the CDR3, the DNA is TGTGCCAGCAGCTCCATGACTAGCGGGAGGGCCTTCAACACCGGGGAGCTGTTTTTT. Translation gives CASSSMTSGRAFNTGELFF.

Written as DNA, the CDR3 is TGTGCCAGCAGTTTAATGGGGCCGTACACCGGGGAGCTGTTTTTT. This sequence encodes CASSLMGPYTGELFF. The V call is TRBV28, the J call TRBJ2-2, with a tentative D call TRBD1 (5 bases). CDR1 is MDHEN, CDR2 SYDVKM, per germline. V was pared by 2 bases and J by 3 bases, with 10 bases between. This CDR3 has 15 residues.